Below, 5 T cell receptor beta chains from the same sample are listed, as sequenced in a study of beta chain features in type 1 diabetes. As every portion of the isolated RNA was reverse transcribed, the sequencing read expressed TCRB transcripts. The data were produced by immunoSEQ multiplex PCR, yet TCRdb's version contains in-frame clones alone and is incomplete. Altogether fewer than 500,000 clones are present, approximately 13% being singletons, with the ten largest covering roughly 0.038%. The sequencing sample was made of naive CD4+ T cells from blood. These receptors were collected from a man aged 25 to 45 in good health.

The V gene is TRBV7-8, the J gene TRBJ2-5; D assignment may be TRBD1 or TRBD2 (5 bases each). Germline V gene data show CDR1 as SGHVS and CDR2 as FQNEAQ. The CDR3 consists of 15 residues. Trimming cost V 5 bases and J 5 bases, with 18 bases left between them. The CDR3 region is CASSRGALFRETQYF. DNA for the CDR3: TGTGCCAGCAGCCGAGGGGCGCTCTTCCGGGAGACCCAGTACTTC.

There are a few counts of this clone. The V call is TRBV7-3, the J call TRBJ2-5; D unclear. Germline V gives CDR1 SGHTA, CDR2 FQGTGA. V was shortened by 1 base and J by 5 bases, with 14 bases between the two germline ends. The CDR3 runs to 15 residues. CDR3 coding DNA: TGTGCCAGCAGCTTAAGGGGTGTGCCGAGGGAGACCCAGTACTTC. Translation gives CASSLRGVPRETQYF. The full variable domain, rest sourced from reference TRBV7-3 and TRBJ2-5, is GAGVSQTPSNKVTEKGKYVELRCDPISGHTALYWYRQSLGQGPEFLIYFQGTGAADDSGLPNDRFFAVRPEGSVSTLKIQRTERGDSAVYLCASSLRGVPRETQYFGPGTRLLVL.

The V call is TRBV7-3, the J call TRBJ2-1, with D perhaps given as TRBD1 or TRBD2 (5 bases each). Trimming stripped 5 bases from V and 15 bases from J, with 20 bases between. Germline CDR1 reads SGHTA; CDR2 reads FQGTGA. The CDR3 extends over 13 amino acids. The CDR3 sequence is CASSQTLGTRTFF. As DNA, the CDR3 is TGTGCCAGCAGCCAAACCCTGGGGACGCGTACGTTCTTC. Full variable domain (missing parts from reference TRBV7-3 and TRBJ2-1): GAGVSQTPSNKVTEKGKYVELRCDPISGHTALYWYRQSLGQGPEFLIYFQGTGAADDSGLPNDRFFAVRPEGSVSTLKIQRTERGDSAVYLCASSQTLGTRTFFGPGTRLTVL.

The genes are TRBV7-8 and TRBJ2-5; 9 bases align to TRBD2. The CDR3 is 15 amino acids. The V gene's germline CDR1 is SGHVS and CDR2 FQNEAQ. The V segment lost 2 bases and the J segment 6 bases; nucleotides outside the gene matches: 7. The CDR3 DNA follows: TGTGCCAGCAGCTTAAGTCTAGCGGGACTCCAGACCCAGTACTTC. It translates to CASSLSLAGLQTQYF.

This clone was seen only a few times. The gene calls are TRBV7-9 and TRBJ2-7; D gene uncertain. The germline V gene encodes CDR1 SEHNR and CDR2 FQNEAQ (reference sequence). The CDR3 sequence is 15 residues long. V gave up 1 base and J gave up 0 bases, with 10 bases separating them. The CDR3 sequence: CASSLEASSSYEQYV. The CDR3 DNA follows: TGTGCCAGCAGCTTAGAGGCTAGTAGCTCCTACGAGCAGTACGTC.